Presented here are 27 T cell receptor beta chains from one specimen sequenced in a study of blood T cell repertoires in COVID-19. Data came from immunoSEQ multiplex PCR; TCRdb stores just in-frame clones and leaves some out. This table has about 200,000 clones, 88% appearing once. The sample taken for sequencing was peripheral blood. These receptors all come from a man aged 18-30 years with active or convalescent COVID-19.

The chain carries TRBV7-8 and TRBJ1-1; D is perhaps TRBD1 (6 bases). V lost 1 base and J 4 bases, leaving 13 bases between the germline ends. Per the germline V gene, CDR1 is SGHVS and CDR2 is FQNEAQ. The CDR3 totals 15 residues. CDR3 nucleotide sequence: TGTGCCAGCAGCTTAGGATCGGGGGGGCTCACTGAAGCTTTCTTT. Protein product: CASSLGSGGLTEAFF.

The J gene is TRBJ1-4, the V gene TRBV7-9; TRBD1 matches at 10 bases. This CDR3 comprises 16 residues. The trim removed 3 bases at V and 3 bases at J, leaving 4 bases unmatched. Germline V gene data show CDR1 as SEHNR and CDR2 as FQNEAQ (reference sequence). This CDR3 reads CASSFGTGAPNEKLFF. In DNA, the CDR3 is TGTGCCAGCAGCTTTGGGACAGGGGCCCCTAATGAAAAACTGTTTTTT.

This clone appeared a few times. This chain links TRBV7-2 with TRBJ1-1, with 9 bases aligning to TRBD1. V lost 7 bases and J lost 6; bases outside the gene matches: 15. This CDR3 has 16 residues. Germline CDR1 SGHTA, CDR2 FQGNSA. For the CDR3, the DNA is TGTGCCAGCATCAAAAACAGGGGGCTCGGTAGCGCTGAAGCTTTCTTT. Protein product: CASIKNRGLGSAEAFF. Complete variable domain (other parts from reference TRBV7-2 and TRBJ1-1): GAGVSQSPSNKVTEKGKDVELRCDPISGHTALYWYRQSLGQGLEFLIYFQGNSAPDKSGLPSDRFSAERTGGSVSTLTIQRTQQEDSAVYLCASIKNRGLGSAEAFFGQGTRLTVV.

V is TRBV24-1 and J is TRBJ2-5; possibly TRBD2 for D (6 bases). The CDR3 has 14 amino acids. Between the trimmed V and J ends, which lost 5 bases and 4 bases, there was a span of 13 bases. The germline V gene has CDR1 KGHDR and CDR2 SFDVKD. In DNA, the CDR3 is TGTGCCACCAGTGCCCTGAAGGAGGGAGAGACCCAGTACTTC. It yields the protein CATSALKEGETQYF.

The chain couples TRBV5-5 to TRBJ1-1, with D possibly being TRBD1 (5 bases). Germline lookup yields CDR1 SGHKS and CDR2 YYEKEE (reference sequence). Trimming cost V 0 bases and J 5 bases, with 14 bases left between them. The CDR3 loop spans 15 amino acids. DNA of the CDR3: TGTGCCAGCAGCTTGGGGCCTACGGGGGAAACTGAAGCTTTCTTT. Amino acids: CASSLGPTGETEAFF.

The gene calls are TRBV19 and TRBJ1-1; 7 bases match TRBD1. The CDR3 extends over 15 amino acids. Germline CDR1 LNHDA, CDR2 SQIVND (reference sequence). After removal of 10 bases from V and 1 base from J, the junction contained 12 bases not matched to a gene. The CDR3 reads CATRKGARGNTEAFF. For the CDR3, the DNA is TGTGCCACCCGGAAGGGGGCGCGAGGGAACACTGAAGCTTTCTTT.

The chain carries TRBV5-5 and TRBJ1-2, with TRBD1 as a possible D gene (5 bases). Germline CDR1 and CDR2: SGHKS and YYEKEE (reference sequence). The CDR3 runs 15 residues. Trimming removed 4 bases from V and 2 bases from J, with 15 bases in between. The CDR3 nucleotides read TGTGCCAGCAGCCTCGGGGCGGGGACGAACTATGGCTACACCTTC. It encodes CASSLGAGTNYGYTF.

The rearrangement joins TRBV30 to TRBJ1-3; D unclear. Germline CDR1 GTSNPN, CDR2 SVGIG (reference sequence). The CDR3 contains 14 residues. Trimming removed 4 bases at V and 1 base at J, with 11 bases between. The CDR3, as DNA: TGTGCCTGGACGCTATTCAATTCTGGAAACACCATATATTTT. Protein sequence: CAWTLFNSGNTIYF.

This clone was detected a few times. The rearrangement uses TRBV19 and TRBJ2-1; 11 bases are a match to TRBD2. The CDR3 contains 15 residues. CDR1 is LNHDA and CDR2 is SQIVND in the germline V gene (reference sequence). V gave up 4 bases and J gave up 4 bases; unmatched junction bases: 3. CDR3 in DNA: TGTGCCAGTAGTACTGGGACTAGCGGATACAATGAGCAGTTCTTC. Translation gives CASSTGTSGYNEQFF.

About this clone: The sample has other DNA sequences that encode this CDR3 too. The rearrangement uses TRBV19 and TRBJ2-1; D uncertain. V lost 4 bases to trimming and J lost 0 bases, with 4 bases between them. Germline V gene sequence: CDR1 LNHDA, CDR2 SQIVND (reference sequence). This CDR3 has 13 residues. CDR3 in amino acids: CASSTGSYNEQFF. DNA for the CDR3: TGTGCCAGTAGTACGGGCTCCTACAATGAGCAGTTCTTC.

The J gene is TRBJ2-5, the V gene TRBV19; a possible D gene is TRBD2 (5 bases). Deletions cut 6 bases from V and 5 bases from J, with 19 bases between. The CDR3 is made up of 15 amino acids. Per the germline V gene, CDR1 is LNHDA and CDR2 is SQIVND (reference sequence). This CDR3 reads CASSPRVSMGETQYF. CDR3 sequence (DNA): TGTGCCAGTAGCCCGAGGGTCTCAATGGGGGAGACCCAGTACTTC.

This chain connects TRBV6-5 to TRBJ1-5, with a possible D match to TRBD1 (6 bases). The V gene's germline CDR1 is MNHEY and CDR2 SVGAGI. The CDR3 covers 13 residues. V was pared by 8 bases and J by 3 bases, with 11 bases between. The CDR3 loop reads CASRRDNNQPQHF. The CDR3 nucleotides are TGTGCCAGCCGAAGGGACAACAATCAGCCCCAGCATTTT.

The V and J genes are TRBV7-8 and TRBJ1-4; no clear D. V lost 5 bases and J lost 3, with 10 bases in between. Germline CDR1 is SGHVS and CDR2 is FQNEAQ. The CDR3 spans 14 residues. The CDR3 DNA follows: TGTGCCAGCAGCCAAGACACTGCTAATGAAAAACTGTTTTTT. This codes for CASSQDTANEKLFF.

This chain joins TRBV5-1 and TRBJ2-7; possibly TRBD1 for D (7 bases). Trimming took 2 bases from V and 5 from J, leaving 14 bases between them. CDR1 is SGHRS and CDR2 is YFSETQ in the germline V gene. The CDR3 is made up of 14 amino acids. The CDR3 loop reads CASSFAQGGNEQYF. In DNA form, the CDR3 reads TGCGCCAGCAGCTTTGCCCAGGGGGGTAACGAGCAGTACTTC.

CDR3 loop: CASSFAGGTSGANVLTF. The CDR3 DNA reads as TGTGCCAGCAGCTTTGCGGGAGGAACCTCTGGGGCCAACGTCCTGACTTTC. The rearrangement links TRBV7-9 to TRBJ2-6; 8 nucleotides agree with TRBD2. V trimming: 3 bases; J trimming: 0 bases; junction bases outside the gene matches: 4. Looked up from germline, CDR1 is SEHNR and CDR2 is FQNEAQ (reference sequence). This CDR3 spans 17 amino acids.

This chain uses TRBV5-6 with TRBJ1-4; 7 bases match TRBD1. The J segment lost 0 bases and the V segment lost 3 bases, leaving 5 bases of the junction unmatched. From germline, CDR1 is SGHDT and CDR2 YYEEEE. The CDR3 covers 16 residues. In DNA form, the CDR3 reads TGTGCCAGCAGCTCCACTGGACAGGCAACTAATGAAAAACTGTTTTTT. Translating gives CASSSTGQATNEKLFF.

The V call is TRBV4-1, the J call TRBJ2-3; 7 nucleotides align to TRBD1. There are 17 residues in the CDR3. CDR1 MGHRA and CDR2 YSYEKL come from the germline V gene. With 0 bases clipped from V and 0 bases from J, the junction kept 6 bases outside the gene matches. The CDR3 DNA is TGCGCCAGCAGCCAAGATCCCGGGACAGCTAGCACAGATACGCAGTATTTT. Translation gives CASSQDPGTASTDTQYF.

The V and J genes are TRBV5-1 and TRBJ2-3; 7 bases agree with TRBD2. Germline values: CDR1 SGHRS, CDR2 YFSETQ. The CDR3 extends over 14 amino acids. V shed 4 bases and J 6 bases; nucleotides not matched to a gene: 8. As DNA, the CDR3 is TGCGCCAGCAGCGACACCCAGGGAGGGGATACGCAGTATTTT. It codes for CASSDTQGGDTQYF.

The chain carries TRBV24-1 and TRBJ2-1, with 8 bases that match TRBD1. V was clipped by 5 bases and J by 0 bases; unmatched bases: 8. CDR3 length: 17 amino acids. Germline CDR1 reads KGHDR; CDR2 reads SFDVKD. The CDR3 sequence: CATSADRATSSYNEQFF. CDR3 bases: TGTGCCACCAGTGCGGACAGGGCAACCTCCTCCTACAATGAGCAGTTCTTC.

About this clone: This specimen includes other DNA sequences encoding the same CDR3. The chain uses TRBV19 and TRBJ1-4; 8 nucleotides align to TRBD1. This CDR3 spans 15 amino acids. Germline-derived CDR1 and CDR2 are LNHDA and SQIVND (reference sequence). Losses at the gene ends were 5 bases for V and 4 bases for J; bases not matched to a gene: 6. The CDR3 nucleotides read TGTGCCAGTAGTCCCTTGGGGACAGGTAATGAAAAACTGTTTTTT. It encodes CASSPLGTGNEKLFF.

The V gene is TRBV5-6, the J gene TRBJ2-1, with TRBD2 identical over 8 bases. The J segment lost 5 bases and the V segment lost 4 bases, leaving 5 bases of the junction unmatched. The CDR3 extends over 14 amino acids. Germline V gene data show CDR1 as SGHDT and CDR2 as YYEEEE. The CDR3 spells CASSQGLGDNEQFF. In DNA, the CDR3 is TGTGCCAGCAGCCAGGGACTAGGGGACAATGAGCAGTTCTTC.

This clone is a singleton in its sample. The chain uses TRBV7-6 and TRBJ2-7, with D maybe TRBD2 (5 bases). The germline V gene encodes CDR1 SGHVS and CDR2 FNYEAQ. The CDR3 has 13 amino acids. Trimming shortened V by 5 bases and J by 2 bases, and 10 bases separated the two germline ends. CDR3 protein: CASSRRETYEQYF. The CDR3 coding sequence is TGTGCCAGCAGCCGACGGGAAACCTACGAGCAGTACTTC.

This chain connects TRBV24-1 to TRBJ2-5; D perhaps matches TRBD2 (6 bases). The CDR3 extends over 14 amino acids. Trimming cost V 2 bases and J 4 bases, with 10 bases left between them. Germline assignment: CDR1 KGHDR and CDR2 SFDVKD. The CDR3 reads CATSDSTRGETQYF. DNA of the CDR3: TGTGCCACCAGTGATTCGACTAGAGGAGAGACCCAGTACTTC.

The chain couples TRBV6-6 to TRBJ2-3; D unresolved. Trimming cost V 3 bases and J 6 bases, with 7 bases left between them. The CDR3 is 12 amino acids. Germline lookup yields CDR1 MNHNY and CDR2 SVGAGI (reference sequence). CDR3 residues: CASSYGRDTQYF. The CDR3 DNA reads as TGTGCCAGCAGTTATGGTCGGGATACGCAGTATTTT.

The chain couples TRBV30 to TRBJ1-5; D is undetermined. CDR3 length: 13 amino acids. Trimming took off 0 bases at V and 3 bases at J, with 6 bases between the two ends. Looked up from germline, CDR1 is GTSNPN and CDR2 is SVGIG (reference sequence). In DNA form, the CDR3 reads TGTGCCTGGAGTGTACTCCCCAATCAGCCCCAGCATTTT. The encoded protein is CAWSVLPNQPQHF. The entire variable domain, with the rest obtained from reference TRBV30 and TRBJ1-5, is as follows: SQTIHQWPATLVQPVGSPLSLECTVEGTSNPNLYWYRQAAGRGLQLLFYSVGIGQISSEVPQNLSASRPQDRQFILSSKKLLLSDSGFYLCAWSVLPNQPQHFGDGTRLSIL.

The V call is TRBV2, the J call TRBJ1-6; D unresolved. This CDR3 is built from 11 residues. V was trimmed by 1 base and J by 11 bases, leaving 3 bases between them. CDR1 and CDR2 from the germline V gene are SNHLY and FYNNEI. The CDR3 is CASSEGPPLHF. Written as DNA, the CDR3 is TGTGCCAGCAGTGAAGGGCCACCCCTCCACTTT.

The chain couples TRBV4-1 to TRBJ2-2, with a weak D call TRBD2 (7 bases). This CDR3 spans 18 amino acids. Looked up from germline, CDR1 is MGHRA and CDR2 is YSYEKL. Trimming took off 4 bases at V and 0 bases at J, with 18 bases between the two ends. This CDR3 is CASSPKYWGGPNTGELFF. The CDR3 DNA is TGCGCCAGCAGCCCCAAATACTGGGGGGGCCCGAACACCGGGGAGCTGTTTTTT.